These 26 T cell receptor beta chains originate from one sample sequenced in a study of T cells after posttransplantation cyclophosphamide. Clones were sequenced by immunoSEQ multiplex PCR, and TCRdb holds only the in-frame ones, with some missing. Singletons are absent from the sample, which has some 31,000 clones. The material sequenced was PBMCs. These receptors all stem from a woman between 25 and 40 years old in good health and a related stem cell transplant donor.

This clone was observed at least ten times. The chain combines TRBV4-1 with TRBJ1-1, with 7 bases matching TRBD1. In germline, CDR1 is MGHRA, CDR2 YSYEKL. Trimming cost V 1 base and J 4 bases; bases outside gene matches: 12. CDR3 length: 17 amino acids. The CDR3 sequence: CASSQGRRGLSSTEAFF. CDR3 bases: TGCGCCAGCAGCCAAGGGAGGAGGGGGCTGTCGAGCACTGAAGCTTTCTTT.

There are many counts of this clone. The chain joins TRBV6-2 or TRBV6-3 to TRBJ2-7, with D possibly matching TRBD2 (7 bases). There are 14 residues in the CDR3. With 8 bases removed from V and 4 bases from J, the gap between germline ends came to 18 bases. Looked up from germline, CDR1 is MNHEY and CDR2 is SVGEGT. The CDR3 here is CASGGEGGRYEQYF. As DNA, the CDR3 is TGTGCCAGCGGCGGGGAGGGGGGGCGATACGAGCAGTACTTC.

The chain carries TRBV7-8 and TRBJ2-7; tentatively, D is TRBD1 (6 bases). This CDR3 has 15 amino acids. Trimming shortened V by 0 bases and J by 6 bases, and 15 bases separated the two germline ends. CDR1 is SGHVS, CDR2 FQNEAQ, per germline. CDR3 sequence (DNA): TGTGCCAGCAGCTTAGCGCCCAGGGGTAAAGCCGAGCAGTACTTC. Amino acids: CASSLAPRGKAEQYF.

This clone was picked up a small number of times. The chain is built from TRBV12-3 or TRBV12-4 and TRBJ2-3; no reliable D call. The CDR3 is 11 residues long. Trimming stripped 5 bases from V and 6 bases from J, with 6 bases between. For the CDR3, the DNA is TGTGCCAGCAGTCTCCGGGATACGCAGTATTTT. Translating gives CASSLRDTQYF.

This clone was observed at least ten times. CDR3 protein: CASSLVLRGAYEQYF. As DNA, the CDR3 is TGTGCCAGCAGCTTGGTTCTGCGGGGGGCCTACGAGCAGTACTTC. The rearrangement links TRBV5-6 to TRBJ2-7, with 8 bases aligning to TRBD2. The CDR3 has 15 amino acids. From germline, CDR1 is SGHDT and CDR2 YYEEEE. After removal of 0 bases from V and 2 bases from J, the junction contained 4 bases not matched to a gene. Together with reference TRBV5-6 and TRBJ2-7, the CDR3 gives the full variable domain: DAGVTQSPTHLIKTRGQQVTLRCSPKSGHDTVSWYQQALGQGPQFIFQYYEEEERQRGNFPDRFSGHQFPNYSSELNVNALLLGDSALYLCASSLVLRGAYEQYFGPGTRLTVT.

This clone has more than one count but fewer than ten. The chain carries TRBV7-6 and TRBJ2-5; D might be TRBD2 (5 bases). The CDR3 loop spans 14 amino acids. The V and J ends lost 6 bases and 9 bases respectively, with 20 bases between them. CDR1 is SGHVS, CDR2 FNYEAQ, per germline. CDR3 amino acids: CASRRTTSSPPQYF. In DNA, the CDR3 is TGTGCCAGCAGGCGTACCACTAGTTCCCCGCCCCAGTACTTC.

This clone has at least ten counts. The CDR3 nucleotides are TGTGCCAGCAGTAACCGGACTAGCGGTCTCCAAGAGACCCAGTACTTC. Its translation: CASSNRTSGLQETQYF. The chain is built from TRBV6-2 or TRBV6-3 and TRBJ2-5; 10 nucleotides match TRBD2. V lost 5 bases to trimming and J lost 1 base; unmatched junction nucleotides: 7. Germline V gene lookup returns CDR1 MNHEY and CDR2 SVGEGT. This CDR3 spans 16 amino acids.

This clone has only a few counts. This chain links TRBV28 with TRBJ1-5; 7 nucleotides match TRBD1. After removal of 1 base from V and 6 bases from J, the junction contained 15 bases not matched to a gene. CDR3 length: 18 amino acids. Germline lookup yields CDR1 MDHEN and CDR2 SYDVKM. The CDR3 reads CASSLSSGGGRARQPQHF. The DNA for the CDR3 is TGTGCCAGCAGTTTATCATCAGGAGGGGGCAGAGCCCGTCAGCCCCAGCATTTT.

This clone was found many times. This chain links TRBV11-2 with TRBJ2-3; the D gene could be TRBD1 or TRBD2 (5 bases each). This CDR3 has 14 residues. The V gene lost 5 bases and the J gene lost 0 bases, with 9 bases spanning the gap. Germline V gene lookup returns CDR1 SGHAT and CDR2 FQNNGV. CDR3 amino acids: CASSVRGSTDTQYF. In DNA, the CDR3 is TGTGCCAGCAGCGTGAGGGGCAGCACAGATACGCAGTATTTT.

This clone was observed a few times. The chain joins TRBV28 to TRBJ1-5; D unclear. The CDR3 runs 13 residues. Trimming removed 3 bases at V and 5 bases at J, with 8 bases between. Germline CDR1 reads MDHEN; CDR2 reads SYDVKM. The CDR3 reads CASSLAVYQPQHF. The DNA of the CDR3 is TGTGCCAGCAGTTTGGCAGTTTATCAGCCCCAGCATTTT.

The CDR3 nucleotides are TGTGCCAGCAGCTTAGGCCGTTTGAGGAGGGACAGGAGCTCCTACGAGCAGTACTTC. Its protein is CASSLGRLRRDRSSYEQYF. The rearrangement uses TRBV13 and TRBJ2-7; 8 positions match TRBD1. CDR1 PRHDT and CDR2 FYEKMQ come from the germline V gene (reference sequence). CDR3 length: 19 amino acids. The V segment lost 0 bases and the J segment 0 bases; nucleotides outside the gene matches: 13.

This clone was detected many times. The chain employs TRBV12-3 or TRBV12-4 and TRBJ1-1, with TRBD1 identical over 8 bases. After removal of 8 bases from V and 5 bases from J, the junction contained 7 bases not matched to a gene. CDR3 length equals 13 residues. The CDR3: CASWNRGGTEAFF. The DNA of the CDR3 is TGTGCCAGCTGGAACAGGGGGGGGACTGAAGCTTTCTTT.

This clone was seen many times. J is TRBJ1-1 and V is TRBV9; possibly TRBD1 for D (5 bases). CDR3 length equals 14 residues. Germline CDR1 and CDR2: SGDLS and YYNGEE. Trimming pared 0 bases from V and 5 bases from J, leaving 11 bases between. The CDR3 spells CASSVEDGGTEAFF. CDR3 nucleotides: TGTGCCAGCAGCGTAGAGGATGGGGGGACTGAAGCTTTCTTT.

This clone was counted between two and nine times. V usage is TRBV29-1 and J usage is TRBJ2-7, with 9 bases aligning to TRBD1. The CDR3 runs 14 residues. Germline V gene sequence: CDR1 SQVTM, CDR2 ANQGSEA. V dropped 6 bases and J dropped 3; count of bases not matched to a gene: 9. This CDR3 reads CSVTPGTGNYEQYF. In DNA, the CDR3 is TGCAGCGTGACCCCCGGGACAGGGAACTACGAGCAGTACTTC.

Ten or more counts support this clone. The V call is TRBV7-2, the J call TRBJ1-6; perhaps TRBD1 as D (6 bases). Germline V lookup: CDR1 SGHTA, CDR2 FQGNSA. The CDR3 spans 15 residues. The V and J ends lost 2 bases and 9 bases respectively, with 14 bases between them. CDR3 sequence reads: CASSLSQGWGSPLHF. The CDR3 nucleotides are TGTGCCAGCAGCTTATCACAGGGTTGGGGTTCACCCCTCCACTTT.

This clone showed up many times. The chain employs TRBV6-1 and TRBJ2-7; a possible D gene is TRBD1 (5 bases). This CDR3 spans 14 amino acids. CDR1 and CDR2 (germline): MNHNS, SASEGT. V lost 4 bases and J lost 4, with 14 bases in between. The CDR3: CASSAVGVGYEQYF. CDR3 DNA sequence: TGTGCCAGCAGTGCTGTAGGGGTCGGGTACGAGCAGTACTTC.

This clone showed up many times. The chain couples TRBV12-3 or TRBV12-4 to TRBJ2-1; D remains unclear. The ends were cut back, 3 bases at V and 9 bases at J, with 12 bases in the middle. This CDR3 region has 13 residues. CDR3 in DNA: TGTGCCAGCAGTTTCTCGGTCCGGGTTGAGCAGTTCTTC. As protein: CASSFSVRVEQFF.

V and J are TRBV5-1 and TRBJ2-7, with D perhaps matching TRBD2 (6 bases). Trimming cost V 4 bases and J 2 bases, with 22 bases left between them. Germline lookup yields CDR1 SGHRS and CDR2 YFSETQ. The CDR3 has 17 residues. The DNA of the CDR3 is TGCGCCAGCAGCCGTTTCGCGGGGACCGAGAATCCCTACGAGCAGTACTTC. Residues: CASSRFAGTENPYEQYF.

The genes are TRBV28 and TRBJ2-7; D may be TRBD1 or TRBD2 (5 bases each). There are 15 residues in the CDR3. Germline lookup yields CDR1 MDHEN and CDR2 SYDVKM. The V end lost 3 bases, the J end lost 1 base, and 13 bases lay between the germline ends. The CDR3 here is CASSFREGWSYEQYF. The CDR3 region has the DNA TGTGCCAGCAGTTTCCGAGAGGGGTGGTCCTACGAGCAGTACTTC.

This clone was observed many times. The chain is built from TRBV28 and TRBJ1-3; tentatively, D is TRBD1 (5 bases). V was cut by 6 bases and J by 2 bases, with 17 bases left in between. The CDR3 runs 16 residues. Germline V gene lookup returns CDR1 MDHEN and CDR2 SYDVKM. The CDR3 loop is CASSLRAQGAGNTIYF. As DNA, the CDR3 is TGTGCCAGCAGCCTCCGGGCTCAGGGAGCTGGAAACACCATATATTTT.

This clone was observed at least ten times. At one end the junction does not follow the germline gene, possibly because of a read error. V gene TRBV7-9 combines with J gene TRBJ2-5; no clear D gene. Germline assignment: CDR1 SEHNR and CDR2 FQNEAQ (reference sequence). The CDR3 length is 14 residues. Here the CDR3 reads CASSVAIIQETQYF. CDR3 in DNA: TGTGCCAGCAGCGTAGCAATTATCCAAGAGACCCAGTACTTC.

This clone showed up many times. This chain joins TRBV28 and TRBJ2-1, with D uncertain. Trimming pared 4 bases from V and 7 bases from J, leaving 17 bases between. Germline values: CDR1 MDHEN, CDR2 SYDVKM. The CDR3 runs to 15 residues. CDR3 residues: CASSSRQLARNEQFF. CDR3 coding DNA: TGTGCCAGCAGTTCTCGCCAACTCGCGCGGAATGAGCAGTTCTTC.

As for this clone: Other DNA sequences of this sample code for an identical CDR3. The chain links TRBV11-2 to TRBJ2-5; 15 bases are a match to TRBD2. The ends lost 5 bases at V and 2 bases at J; junction bases unmatched: 3. The CDR3 is 16 residues long. Germline-derived CDR1 and CDR2 are SGHAT and FQNNGV. As DNA, the CDR3 is TGTGCCAGCAGCCTGGGACTAGCGGGGGGTCAAGAGACCCAGTACTTC. This codes for CASSLGLAGGQETQYF.

This clone was found many times. The chain has TRBV6-2 or TRBV6-3 and TRBJ2-5; 11 bases line up with TRBD2. Germline loops: CDR1 MNHEY, CDR2 SVGEGT. This CDR3 contains 14 residues. V shed 6 bases and J 2 bases; nucleotides not matched to a gene: 2. The CDR3 is CASRRLAGQETQYF. The CDR3 nucleotides are TGTGCCAGCAGAAGACTAGCGGGGCAAGAGACCCAGTACTTC.

This clone was counted at least ten times. The chain recombines TRBV6-1 with TRBJ1-5; D possibly corresponds to TRBD1 (5 bases). CDR3 length equals 15 residues. The V gene lost 5 bases and the J gene lost 6 bases, with 17 bases spanning the gap. Looked up from germline, CDR1 is MNHNS and CDR2 is SASEGT. The CDR3 is CASSFEGGEGQPQHF. The CDR3 DNA reads as TGTGCCAGCAGTTTTGAGGGAGGGGAGGGTCAGCCCCAGCATTTT.

This clone was recorded a few times. The chain links TRBV27 to TRBJ2-3, with a weak D call TRBD2 (7 bases). Trimming stripped 5 bases from V and 4 bases from J, with 22 bases between. CDR1 MNHEY and CDR2 SMNVEV come from the germline V gene (reference sequence). CDR3 size: 17 residues. CDR3 sequence: CASSLPSRAGAADTQYF. The DNA of the CDR3 is TGTGCCAGCAGTCTCCCCTCTAGGGCGGGGGCGGCAGATACGCAGTATTTT.